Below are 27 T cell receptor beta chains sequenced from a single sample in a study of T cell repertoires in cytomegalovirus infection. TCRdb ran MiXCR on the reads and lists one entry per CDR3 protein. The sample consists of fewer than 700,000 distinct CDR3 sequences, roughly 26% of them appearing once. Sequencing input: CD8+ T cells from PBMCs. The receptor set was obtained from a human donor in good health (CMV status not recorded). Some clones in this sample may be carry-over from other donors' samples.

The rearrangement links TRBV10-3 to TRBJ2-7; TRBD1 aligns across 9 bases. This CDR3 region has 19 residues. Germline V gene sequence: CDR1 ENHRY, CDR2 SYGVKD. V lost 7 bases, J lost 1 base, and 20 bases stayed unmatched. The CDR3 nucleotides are TGTGCCATCAAGGGTTTCCGGGACAGGGATGGGGAATGGTCCTACGAGCAGTACTTC. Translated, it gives CAIKGFRDRDGEWSYEQYF.

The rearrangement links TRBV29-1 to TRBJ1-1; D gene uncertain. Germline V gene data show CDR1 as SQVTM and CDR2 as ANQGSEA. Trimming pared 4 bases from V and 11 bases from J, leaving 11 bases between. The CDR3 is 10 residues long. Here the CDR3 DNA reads TGCAGCGTTGGGGTTCCGAGGGCTTTCTTT. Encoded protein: CSVGVPRAFF.

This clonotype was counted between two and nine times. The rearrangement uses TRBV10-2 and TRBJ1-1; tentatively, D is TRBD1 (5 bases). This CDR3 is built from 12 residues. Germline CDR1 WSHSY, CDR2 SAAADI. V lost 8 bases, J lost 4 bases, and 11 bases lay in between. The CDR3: CASCGAGTEAFF. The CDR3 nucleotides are TGCGCCAGCTGTGGGGCTGGCACTGAAGCTTTCTTT.

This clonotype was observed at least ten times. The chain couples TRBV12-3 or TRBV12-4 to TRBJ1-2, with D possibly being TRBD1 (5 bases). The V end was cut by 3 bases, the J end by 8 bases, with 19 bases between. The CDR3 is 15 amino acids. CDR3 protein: CASSFFGAPSGGYTF. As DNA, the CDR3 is TGTGCCAGCAGTTTTTTCGGGGCGCCTTCCGGGGGCTACACCTTC.

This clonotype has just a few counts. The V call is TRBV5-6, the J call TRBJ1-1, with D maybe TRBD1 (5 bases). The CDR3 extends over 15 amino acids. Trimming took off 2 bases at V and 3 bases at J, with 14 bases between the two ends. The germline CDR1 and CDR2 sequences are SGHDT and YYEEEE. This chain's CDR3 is CASSFKGREDTEAFF. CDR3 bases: TGTGCCAGCAGCTTTAAGGGCAGGGAAGACACTGAAGCTTTCTTT.

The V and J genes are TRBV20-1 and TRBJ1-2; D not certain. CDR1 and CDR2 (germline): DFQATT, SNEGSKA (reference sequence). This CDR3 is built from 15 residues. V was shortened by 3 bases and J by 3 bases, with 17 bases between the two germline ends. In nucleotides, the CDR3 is TGCAGTGCTAGGGACTTCGAACAGATCCACTATGGCTACACCTTC. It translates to CSARDFEQIHYGYTF.

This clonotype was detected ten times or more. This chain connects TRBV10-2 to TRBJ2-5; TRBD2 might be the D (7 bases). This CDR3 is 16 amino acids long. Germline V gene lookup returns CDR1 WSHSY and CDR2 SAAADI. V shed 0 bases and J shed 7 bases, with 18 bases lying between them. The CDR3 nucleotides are TGCGCCAGCAGTGAGTCGACCGCGCGGGGGCCGGGGACCCAGTACTTC. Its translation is CASSESTARGPGTQYF.

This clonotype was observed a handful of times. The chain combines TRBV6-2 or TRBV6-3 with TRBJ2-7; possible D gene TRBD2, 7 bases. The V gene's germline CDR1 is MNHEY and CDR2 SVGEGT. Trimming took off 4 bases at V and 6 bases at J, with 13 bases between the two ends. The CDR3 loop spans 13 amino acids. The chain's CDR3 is CASSSQGGVEQYV. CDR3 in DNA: TGTGCCAGCAGTTCACAGGGAGGGGTCGAGCAGTACGTC.

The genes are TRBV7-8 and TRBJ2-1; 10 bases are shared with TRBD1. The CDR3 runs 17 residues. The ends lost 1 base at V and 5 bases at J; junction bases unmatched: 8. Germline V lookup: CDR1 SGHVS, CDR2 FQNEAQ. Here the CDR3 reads CASSLVPGTGVDNEQFF. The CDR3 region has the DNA TGTGCCAGCAGCTTAGTCCCCGGGACAGGGGTGGACAATGAGCAGTTCTTC.

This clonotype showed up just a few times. CDR3 coding DNA: TGTGCCAGCAGCCTAAAGTCGACTAGTACCGAGCAGTACTTC. Translation gives CASSLKSTSTEQYF. This rearrangement joins TRBV5-4 to TRBJ2-7; D is perhaps TRBD2 (6 bases). V was cut by 4 bases and J by 6 bases, with 17 bases left in between. The germline CDR1 and CDR2 sequences are SGHNT and YYREEE (reference sequence). This CDR3 contains 14 residues.

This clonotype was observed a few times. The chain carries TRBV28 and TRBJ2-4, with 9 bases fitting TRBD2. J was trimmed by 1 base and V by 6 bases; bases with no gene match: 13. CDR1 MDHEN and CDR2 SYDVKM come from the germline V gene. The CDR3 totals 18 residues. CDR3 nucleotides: TGTGCCAGCAGGGATCCGGGACTAGCAACCTTCGCCAAAAACATTCAGTACTTC. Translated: CASRDPGLATFAKNIQYF. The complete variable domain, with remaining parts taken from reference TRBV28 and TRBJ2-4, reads DVKVTQSSRYLVKRTGEKVFLECVQDMDHENMFWYRQDPGLGLRLIYFSYDVKMKEKGDIPEGYSVSREKKERFSLILESASTNQTSMYLCASRDPGLATFAKNIQYFGAGTRLSVL.

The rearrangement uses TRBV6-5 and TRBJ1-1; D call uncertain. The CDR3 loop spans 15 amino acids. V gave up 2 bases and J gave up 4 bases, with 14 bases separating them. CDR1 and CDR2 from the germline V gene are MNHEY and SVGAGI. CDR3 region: CASSYGSGHGTEAFF. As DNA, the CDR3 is TGTGCCAGCAGTTACGGGAGTGGGCACGGCACTGAAGCTTTCTTT.

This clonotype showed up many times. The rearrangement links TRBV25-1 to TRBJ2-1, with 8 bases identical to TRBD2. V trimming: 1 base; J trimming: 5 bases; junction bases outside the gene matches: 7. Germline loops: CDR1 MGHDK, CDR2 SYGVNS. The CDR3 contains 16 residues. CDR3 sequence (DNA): TGTGCCAGCAGTGAATTTTCGACTAGCGTGGACAATGAGCAGTTCTTC. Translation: CASSEFSTSVDNEQFF.

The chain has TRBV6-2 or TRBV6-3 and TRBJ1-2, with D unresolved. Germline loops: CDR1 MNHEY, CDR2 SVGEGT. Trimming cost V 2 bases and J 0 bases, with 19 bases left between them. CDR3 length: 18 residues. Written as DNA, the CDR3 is TGTGCCAGCAGTTACAGCGGTCTTTTGATTGATCCTAACTATGGCTACACCTTC. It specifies CASSYSGLLIDPNYGYTF.

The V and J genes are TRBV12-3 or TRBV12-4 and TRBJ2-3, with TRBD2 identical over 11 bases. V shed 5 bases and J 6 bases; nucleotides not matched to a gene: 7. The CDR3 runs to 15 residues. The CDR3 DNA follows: TGTGCCAGCAGTCAACTAGCGGGGGCGGGTGATACGCAGTATTTT. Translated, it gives CASSQLAGAGDTQYF.

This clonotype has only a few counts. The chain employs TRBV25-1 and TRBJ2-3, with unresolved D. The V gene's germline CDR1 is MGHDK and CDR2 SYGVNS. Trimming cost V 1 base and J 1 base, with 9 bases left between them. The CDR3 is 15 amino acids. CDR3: CASSEFWQGTDTQYF. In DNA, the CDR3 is TGTGCCAGCAGTGAATTCTGGCAGGGCACAGATACGCAGTATTTT.

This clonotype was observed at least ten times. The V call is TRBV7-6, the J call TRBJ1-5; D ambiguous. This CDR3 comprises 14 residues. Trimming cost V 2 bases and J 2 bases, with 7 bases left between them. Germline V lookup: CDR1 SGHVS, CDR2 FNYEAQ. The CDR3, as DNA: TGTGCCAGCAGCTTATATGGGGGCAATCAGCCCCAGCATTTT. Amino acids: CASSLYGGNQPQHF.

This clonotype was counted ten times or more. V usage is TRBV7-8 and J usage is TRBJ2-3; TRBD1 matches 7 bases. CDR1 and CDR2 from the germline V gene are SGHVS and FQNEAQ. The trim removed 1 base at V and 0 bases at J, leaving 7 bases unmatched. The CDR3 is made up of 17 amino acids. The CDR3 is CASSLVGGRGSTDTQYF. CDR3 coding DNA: TGTGCCAGCAGCTTAGTGGGCGGCAGGGGGAGCACAGATACGCAGTATTTT.

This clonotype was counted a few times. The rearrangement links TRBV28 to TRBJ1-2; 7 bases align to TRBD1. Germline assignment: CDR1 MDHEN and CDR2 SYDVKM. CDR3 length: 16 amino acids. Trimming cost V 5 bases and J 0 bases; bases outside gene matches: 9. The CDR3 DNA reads TGTGCCAGCAGTCAGGAGCAGGGGGAAGCTAACTATGGCTACACCTTC. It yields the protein CASSQEQGEANYGYTF.

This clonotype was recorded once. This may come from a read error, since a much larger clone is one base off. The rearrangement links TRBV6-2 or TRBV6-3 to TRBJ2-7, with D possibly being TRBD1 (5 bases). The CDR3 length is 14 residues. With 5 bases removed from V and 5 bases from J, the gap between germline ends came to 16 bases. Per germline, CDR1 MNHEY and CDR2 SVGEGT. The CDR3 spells CASSMAGMIHEQYF. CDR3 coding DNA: TGTGCCAGCAGTATGGCAGGGATGATCCACGAGCAGTACTTC.

This chain's CDR3 is CASSWGDTVNQPQHF. CDR3 DNA: TGTGCCAGCAGTTGGGGGGACACGGTGAATCAGCCCCAGCATTTT. The gene calls are TRBV6-2 or TRBV6-3 and TRBJ1-5; tentative D call: TRBD1 (6 bases). The CDR3 has 15 amino acids. Germline CDR1 MNHEY, CDR2 SVGEGT. The V end was cut by 4 bases, the J end by 4 bases, with 14 bases between.

The CDR3 sequence: CASSVGTGVPGQETQYF. DNA of the CDR3: TGTGCCAGCAGCGTAGGTACCGGGGTTCCAGGTCAAGAGACCCAGTACTTC. This chain uses TRBV9 with TRBJ2-5; a possible D gene is TRBD2 (5 bases). Germline CDR1 is SGDLS and CDR2 is YYNGEE. This CDR3 comprises 17 residues. Trimming cost V 0 bases and J 2 bases, with 17 bases left between them.

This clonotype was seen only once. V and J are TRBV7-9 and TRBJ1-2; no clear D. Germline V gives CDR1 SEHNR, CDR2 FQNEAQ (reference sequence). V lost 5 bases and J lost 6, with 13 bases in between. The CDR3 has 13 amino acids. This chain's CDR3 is CASSETLRNGYTF. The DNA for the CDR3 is TGTGCCAGCAGCGAGACTTTACGGAATGGCTACACCTTC.

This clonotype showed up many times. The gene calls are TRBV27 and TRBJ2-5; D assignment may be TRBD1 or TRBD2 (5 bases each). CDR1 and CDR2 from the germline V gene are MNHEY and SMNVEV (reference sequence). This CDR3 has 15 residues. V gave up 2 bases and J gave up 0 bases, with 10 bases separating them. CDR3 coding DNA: TGTGCCAGCAGTTTACATAGGGGACACCAAGAGACCCAGTACTTC. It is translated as CASSLHRGHQETQYF.

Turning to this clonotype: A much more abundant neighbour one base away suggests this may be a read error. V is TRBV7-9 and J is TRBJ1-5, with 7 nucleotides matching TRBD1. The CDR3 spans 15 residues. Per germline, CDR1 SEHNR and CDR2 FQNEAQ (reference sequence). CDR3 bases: TGTACCAGCAGCGGACAGGACAGGCGGGATCAGCCCCAGCATTTT. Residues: CTSSGQDRRDQPQHF.

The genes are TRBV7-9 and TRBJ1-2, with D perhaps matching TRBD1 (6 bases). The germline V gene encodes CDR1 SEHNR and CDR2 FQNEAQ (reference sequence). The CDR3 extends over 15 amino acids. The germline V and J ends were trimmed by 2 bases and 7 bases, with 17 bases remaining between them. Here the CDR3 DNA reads TGTGCCAGCAGCTTAATAGGGGGTCTGGATTTTGGCTACACCTTC. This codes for CASSLIGGLDFGYTF.

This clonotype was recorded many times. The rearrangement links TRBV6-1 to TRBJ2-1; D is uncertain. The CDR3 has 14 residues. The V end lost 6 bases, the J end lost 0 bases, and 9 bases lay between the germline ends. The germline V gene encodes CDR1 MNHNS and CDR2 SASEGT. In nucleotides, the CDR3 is TGTGCCAGCAGGAGACACCGCTCCTACAATGAGCAGTTCTTC. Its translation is CASRRHRSYNEQFF.